The rows below give T cell receptor beta chains drawn from one sample of a study of regulatory T cells in long-lasting Graves disease. TCRdb re-derived calls from the multiplex PCR reads in MiXCR, one entry per CDR3 protein. The data show 360,000 or so distinct CDR3 sequences, over 15% seen once. This sample also appeared in a second study, on T cells in Graves' hyperthyroidism and ophthalmopathy.

The sample in question was peripheral blood mononuclear cells (PBMCs), obtained at new diagnosis, from a patient treated with antithyroid drugs. These TCRs come from a middle-aged man with Graves disease. Both conserved end residues are part of each CDR3. The order of the fields is CDR3 length, clone size, J gene, V gene, CDR3 protein. The size field is filled for only some rows; it gives once, few, many or a size class.

len: 16; abundance: NA; j_gene: TRBJ2-7; v_gene: TRBV20-1; CDR3aa: CSADLQAGVVSYEQYF
len: 14; abundance: many; j_gene: TRBJ1-5; v_gene: TRBV6-1; CDR3aa: CASSATNSNQPQHF
len: 17; abundance: many; j_gene: TRBJ2-1; v_gene: TRBV20-1; CDR3aa: CSARDLGGRGSYNEQFF
len: 15; abundance: many; j_gene: TRBJ2-2; v_gene: TRBV12-3/TRBV12-4; CDR3aa: CASRLRRTGSGELFF
len: 12; abundance: many; j_gene: TRBJ1-1; v_gene: TRBV29-1; CDR3aa: CSGFQGGTEAFF
len: 14; abundance: NA; j_gene: TRBJ2-5; v_gene: TRBV5-4; CDR3aa: CASSSPEAGETQYF
len: 18; abundance: NA; j_gene: TRBJ2-7; v_gene: TRBV6-2/TRBV6-3; CDR3aa: CASSSRLAGGVRDYEQYF
len: 17; abundance: NA; j_gene: TRBJ2-2; v_gene: TRBV18; CDR3aa: CASSTAIWADNTGELFF
len: 14; abundance: many; j_gene: TRBJ2-1; v_gene: TRBV5-5; CDR3aa: CASSWTGSGTSPFF
len: 17; abundance: many; j_gene: TRBJ2-5; v_gene: TRBV20-1; CDR3aa: CSARGTRTVGFKETQYF
len: 16; abundance: once; j_gene: TRBJ2-1; v_gene: TRBV3-1; CDR3aa: CASSLGGIPVGNEQFF
len: 13; abundance: NA; j_gene: TRBJ1-2; v_gene: TRBV7-9; CDR3aa: CASSLGPYGGYTF
len: 15; abundance: NA; j_gene: TRBJ1-1; v_gene: TRBV5-1; CDR3aa: CASRMMMGPNTEAFF
len: 15; abundance: NA; j_gene: TRBJ2-5; v_gene: TRBV29-1; CDR3aa: CSVEGHLSGLETQYF
len: 14; abundance: many; j_gene: TRBJ2-1; v_gene: TRBV2; CDR3aa: CASSERLILREQFF
len: 15; abundance: few; j_gene: TRBJ1-6; v_gene: TRBV5-1; CDR3aa: CASSLATGSVSPLHF
len: 15; abundance: NA; j_gene: TRBJ2-7; v_gene: TRBV5-1; CDR3aa: CASSRQGGGSYEQYF
len: 10; abundance: many; j_gene: TRBJ1-1; v_gene: TRBV29-1; CDR3aa: CSVEDSEAFF
len: 12; abundance: many; j_gene: TRBJ2-7; v_gene: TRBV30; CDR3aa: CAWTGTGYEQYF
len: 14; abundance: many; j_gene: TRBJ2-7; v_gene: TRBV3-1; CDR3aa: CASSRKSDSYEQYF
len: 15; abundance: many; j_gene: TRBJ2-1; v_gene: TRBV7-6; CDR3aa: CASSSQGSGYNEQFF
len: 14; abundance: few; j_gene: TRBJ1-6; v_gene: TRBV9; CDR3aa: CASSVAGGSSPLHF
len: 16; abundance: few; j_gene: TRBJ1-5; v_gene: TRBV24-1; CDR3aa: CATSDSGQGGNQPQHF
len: 14; abundance: NA; j_gene: TRBJ2-7; v_gene: TRBV6-5; CDR3aa: CASSYFRGAYEQYF
len: 13; abundance: NA; j_gene: TRBJ1-1; v_gene: TRBV6-1; CDR3aa: CASSSTWNTEAFF
len: 17; abundance: NA; j_gene: TRBJ2-1; v_gene: TRBV29-1; CDR3aa: CSVESPLRDRGFYEQFF
len: 10; abundance: NA; j_gene: TRBJ1-1; v_gene: TRBV30; CDR3aa: CAWSKNEAFF
len: 13; abundance: many; j_gene: TRBJ2-1; v_gene: TRBV6-2/TRBV6-3; CDR3aa: CASSYRKGHEQFF
len: 12; abundance: many; j_gene: TRBJ1-1; v_gene: TRBV6-2/TRBV6-3; CDR3aa: CASSYEYNEAFF
len: 15; abundance: many; j_gene: TRBJ2-3; v_gene: TRBV20-1; CDR3aa: CSASRGASGLDTQYF
len: 13; abundance: NA; j_gene: TRBJ1-5; v_gene: TRBV20-1; CDR3aa: CSARAGAHQPQHF
len: 12; abundance: many; j_gene: TRBJ2-7; v_gene: TRBV20-1; CDR3aa: CSAILSAGKQYF